This paragraph covers one T cell receptor beta chain sequence. Methods used by the authors: Amplification of reference gene primers provided the estimated nucleated cell counts. Profiled with immunoSEQ multiplex PCR; TCRdb holds only in-frame clones, not every one. Clonal size and the V and J genes are those of that table, whereas D and trimming came from the DNA. The data hold 250,000 or so clones, with roughly 89% observed a single time. The source of the sample is a study of blood T cell repertoires in COVID-19. This TCR derives from a woman in her forties who had recovered from COVID-19. The sequencing sample was made of peripheral blood.

The CDR3 loop reads CASSQEVWQGGYNEQFF. For the CDR3, the DNA is TGTGCCAGCAGCCAAGAGGTGTGGCAGGGCGGCTACAATGAGCAGTTCTTC. The chain links TRBV4-2 to TRBJ2-1; a possible D gene is TRBD1 (5 bases). The CDR3 runs 17 residues. The germline CDR1 and CDR2 sequences are LGHNA and YNFKEQ. Trimming took off 0 bases at V and 3 bases at J, with 15 bases between the two ends.